This TCR beta chain was sequenced during a study of T cell responses to AZD1222 COVID-19 vaccine. Study-wide background: Second-dose intervals of approximately 4 or approximately 12 weeks were pooled. Overall study results and limits: White British people made up most donors, females outnumbered males, and clonal diversity was possibly underestimated.

A word on this clone: Its antigen is not identified.

The table came from immunoSEQ multiplex PCR; TCRdb's copy has only in-frame clones and leaves some out. The table has about 150,000 clones, 80% to 90% seen once. Specimen: peripheral blood, collected on day 0 of AZD1222 vaccination. The clonotype originates from an adult in good health.

The CDR3 loop reads CATSVSPGGPNTGELFF. DNA of the CDR3: TGTGCCACCAGTGTCTCTCCCGGGGGACCGAACACCGGGGAGCTGTTTTTT. This chain links TRBV24-1 with TRBJ2-2; possible D gene TRBD2, 6 bases. Trimming left V 5 bases short and J 0 bases short, with 15 bases between. CDR3 size: 17 residues. Germline V gives CDR1 KGHDR, CDR2 SFDVKD.